This T cell receptor (beta chain) was captured by sequencing in a study of regulatory T cells in long-lasting Graves disease. Sequencing libraries for TCR beta were prepared with iRepertoire HTBI primers and Arm-PCR of CDR3 regions. TCRdb recomputed calls from the multiplex PCR reads with MiXCR, one row per CDR3 protein. This table has some 560,000 distinct CDR3 sequences, 15% to 20% appearing once. Noted time point: newly diagnosed GD, antithyroid drugs for less than 3 months. PBMCs were the source of the RNA used for TCR sequencing. CDR3 length: 17 amino acids. The V gene end was trimmed by 3 bases and the J gene end by 5 bases; junction bases not matched to a gene: 15. Germline V gene sequence: CDR1 DFQATT, CDR2 SNEGSKA (reference sequence). This sample also appeared in a second study, on T cells in Graves' hyperthyroidism and ophthalmopathy.

This sequence was found in a woman aged 35 to 59 with Graves disease. V is TRBV20-1 and J is TRBJ1-2; 10 bases match TRBD1. The sample was peripheral blood mononuclear cells (PBMCs), taken at new diagnosis, from a patient treated with antithyroid drugs. CDR3 sequence (DNA): TGCAGTGCTAGCTACCAGCCTCGACAGGGGGCGAATTATGGCTACACCTTC. Encoded protein: CSASYQPRQGANYGYTF.